This entry lists 19 T cell receptor beta chains sequenced from one sample in a study of shared clonotypes between healthy human individuals. TCRdb keeps only in-frame clones here, not all; method: immunoSEQ multiplex PCR. The sample has 2 million or so clones; just under 95% are singletons. Naivety among CD8 cells was defined by CD45RO negativity and positive CCR7 selection, thereby excluding terminally differentiated effector memory CD45RA+ cells. Sequencing was carried out using naive CD8+ T cells sorted from blood. Source of these receptors: a man aged 18 to 30 in good health.

In the case of this clone: Other DNA sequences in this sample translate to the same CDR3. The chain recombines TRBV5-1 with TRBJ2-7; 7 bases are shared with TRBD1. This CDR3 is built from 14 residues. The J segment lost 0 bases and the V segment lost 5 bases, leaving 5 bases of the junction unmatched. Germline V gives CDR1 SGHRS, CDR2 YFSETQ. As DNA, the CDR3 is TGCGCCAGCAGTCCTGGGGACAGCTCCTACGAGCAGTACTTC. This translates into CASSPGDSSYEQYF.

This chain joins TRBV4-2 and TRBJ1-4, with TRBD1 matching over 12 bases. The CDR3 sequence is 17 residues long. The V and J ends lost 0 bases and 8 bases, in that order; junction bases with no gene match: 7. CDR1 is LGHNA, CDR2 YNFKEQ, per germline. The DNA of the CDR3 is TGTGCCAGCAGCCAAGAAAGGGACAGGGGGCGATGGGAAAAACTGTTTTTT. Translated: CASSQERDRGRWEKLFF.

The genes are TRBV6-1 and TRBJ2-7; 8 nucleotides line up with TRBD1. Trimming removed 0 bases from V and 0 bases from J; junction bases left unmatched: 7. In germline, CDR1 is MNHNS, CDR2 SASEGT. The CDR3 has 17 amino acids. This chain's CDR3 is CASSEAGQGGISYEQYF. CDR3 in DNA: TGTGCCAGCAGTGAAGCCGGACAGGGTGGGATCTCCTACGAGCAGTACTTC.

Written as DNA, the CDR3 is TGTGCCAGCAGCCCCCCCGACGTTCTCACAGATACGCAGTATTTT. Translation: CASSPPDVLTDTQYF. The chain couples TRBV7-9 to TRBJ2-3; D is ambiguous. The V and J ends lost 5 bases and 2 bases respectively, with 14 bases between them. Per germline, CDR1 SEHNR and CDR2 FQNEAQ (reference sequence). The CDR3 length is 15 residues.

This chain uses TRBV4-3 with TRBJ2-5; D may be TRBD1 (6 bases). The ends were cut back, 0 bases at V and 9 bases at J, with 11 bases in the middle. CDR3 length: 13 amino acids. Germline CDR1 reads LGHNA; CDR2 reads YSLEER. The CDR3 sequence: CASSQEPGQPQYF. CDR3 in DNA: TGCGCCAGCAGCCAAGAACCGGGACAACCCCAGTACTTC.

V and J are TRBV19 and TRBJ2-7; tentatively, D is TRBD1 or TRBD2 (5 bases each). The germline V gene has CDR1 LNHDA and CDR2 SQIVND (reference sequence). The germline V and J ends were trimmed by 7 bases and 4 bases, with 14 bases remaining between them. This CDR3 is 13 amino acids long. Here the CDR3 DNA reads TGTGCCAGTACCCCGGGACCGCCGTACGAGCAGTACTTC. Protein: CASTPGPPYEQYF.

The V and J genes are TRBV7-8 and TRBJ1-1; TRBD1 is a possible D gene (6 bases). CDR1 is SGHVS, CDR2 FQNEAQ, per germline. V was cut by 3 bases and J by 4 bases, with 33 bases left in between. The CDR3 covers 21 residues. CDR3 amino acids: CASSFYTRAGEVFGMGTEAFF. The CDR3 DNA reads as TGTGCCAGCAGCTTTTACACGCGGGCAGGGGAGGTTTTCGGTATGGGCACTGAAGCTTTCTTT.

For this clone: At the DNA level, this CDR3 is encoded by other sequences in the same sample as well. The chain combines TRBV6-5 with TRBJ2-7, with D hard to call. CDR1 and CDR2 (germline): MNHEY, SVGAGI. V lost 4 bases and J lost 0, with 7 bases in between. CDR3 length: 13 amino acids. CDR3 in amino acids: CASSWGSSYEQYF. The CDR3 bases are TGTGCCAGCAGTTGGGGAAGCTCCTACGAGCAGTACTTC.

This chain uses TRBV11-2 with TRBJ2-7; TRBD2 might be the D (5 bases). From germline, CDR1 is SGHAT and CDR2 FQNNGV. The CDR3 sequence is 15 residues long. V was trimmed by 3 bases and J by 3 bases, leaving 15 bases between them. The CDR3 loop is CASSFIEGLLYEQYF. DNA for the CDR3: TGTGCCAGCAGCTTTATCGAGGGCCTCCTCTACGAGCAGTACTTC.

The DNA for the CDR3 is TGTGCCAGCAGCGTAGGGACAGGGGGCAGCTATGAGCAGTTCTTC. Its protein product is CASSVGTGGSYEQFF. V and J are TRBV9 and TRBJ2-1, with TRBD1 matching 11 bases. The CDR3 has 15 amino acids. The ends lost 0 bases at V and 8 bases at J; junction bases unmatched: 4. CDR1 is SGDLS, CDR2 YYNGEE, per germline.

A note on this clone: Other nucleotide sequences from this sample produce the same CDR3. This sequence joins TRBV11-2 and TRBJ2-7; 7 bases fit TRBD1. The CDR3 totals 15 residues. Germline lookup yields CDR1 SGHAT and CDR2 FQNNGV. The J segment lost 0 bases and the V segment lost 1 base, leaving 3 bases of the junction unmatched. CDR3 coding DNA: TGTGCCAGCAGCTTAGGGACAGGTAGCTCCTACGAGCAGTACTTC. It is translated as CASSLGTGSSYEQYF.

V is TRBV7-9 and J is TRBJ2-1, with 8 bases fitting TRBD2. Looked up from germline, CDR1 is SEHNR and CDR2 is FQNEAQ (reference sequence). The ends lost 1 base at V and 2 bases at J; junction bases unmatched: 4. The CDR3 spans 16 residues. The DNA for the CDR3 is TGTGCCAGCAGCTTAGGGTGGGGACTAGCCTACAATGAGCAGTTCTTC. Translation gives CASSLGWGLAYNEQFF.

The genes are TRBV9 and TRBJ1-6; D gene unclear. This CDR3 comprises 15 residues. Germline CDR1 is SGDLS and CDR2 is YYNGEE. The germline V and J ends were trimmed by 0 bases and 7 bases, with 11 bases remaining between them. The CDR3 loop is CASSVGAFLNSPLHF. The CDR3 DNA reads TGTGCCAGCAGCGTAGGGGCGTTTCTAAATTCACCCCTCCACTTT.

With regard to this clone: The same CDR3 is also encoded by other DNA sequences in this sample. The rearrangement uses TRBV7-2 and TRBJ2-7, with 7 bases aligning to TRBD1. CDR1 SGHTA and CDR2 FQGNSA come from the germline V gene. Germline trimming cut 5 bases from V and 6 bases from J; bases unmatched to any gene: 4. CDR3 length: 12 amino acids. This chain's CDR3 is CASSLTGVEQYF. The CDR3 DNA is TGTGCCAGCAGCCTCACAGGGGTCGAGCAGTACTTC.

This clone is a singleton in its sample. The chain carries TRBV30 and TRBJ2-2; unclear D gene. The CDR3 runs 15 residues. The germline V and J ends were trimmed by 0 bases and 0 bases, with 8 bases remaining between them. Germline V CDR1 and CDR2: GTSNPN, SVGIG (reference sequence). Here the CDR3 reads CAWSVSQANTGELFF. CDR3 coding DNA: TGTGCCTGGAGTGTAAGCCAGGCGAACACCGGGGAGCTGTTTTTT.

The rearrangement uses TRBV7-9 and TRBJ2-7, with 7 bases identical to TRBD1. V lost 0 bases, J lost 3 bases, and 8 bases stayed unmatched. The CDR3 has 16 amino acids. Germline lookup yields CDR1 SEHNR and CDR2 FQNEAQ (reference sequence). The CDR3 protein is CASSLALGQGVYEQYF. The CDR3 DNA reads TGTGCCAGCAGCTTAGCTCTCGGGCAGGGGGTCTACGAGCAGTACTTC.

The chain combines TRBV6-5 with TRBJ2-7; 8 bases agree with TRBD1. Trimming took 0 bases from V and 2 from J; bases not matched to a gene: 6. In germline, CDR1 is MNHEY, CDR2 SVGAGI. This CDR3 spans 16 amino acids. This CDR3 reads CASSYSYGQGTYEQYF. The DNA for the CDR3 is TGTGCCAGCAGTTACTCGTATGGACAGGGTACCTACGAGCAGTACTTC.

This clone has more than one count but fewer than ten. The V and J genes are TRBV25-1 and TRBJ2-7, with D possibly being TRBD1 or TRBD2 (6 bases each). V was pared by 3 bases and J by 2 bases, with 11 bases between. The CDR3 extends over 14 amino acids. Germline V CDR1 and CDR2: MGHDK, SYGVNS. The CDR3 bases are TGTGCCAGCAGTGACAGGGGAGGAACCTACGAGCAGTACTTC. Translation: CASSDRGGTYEQYF.

The rearrangement uses TRBV9 and TRBJ2-2; perhaps TRBD2 as D (6 bases). CDR3 length: 17 residues. CDR1 SGDLS and CDR2 YYNGEE come from the germline V gene. V was trimmed by 0 bases and J by 3 bases, leaving 15 bases between them. The CDR3 DNA reads TGTGCCAGCAGCGTAGCTCTCGGGACTGAGGACACCGGGGAGCTGTTTTTT. It is translated as CASSVALGTEDTGELFF.